This T cell receptor (beta chain) stems from a study of blood T cell repertoires in COVID-19. Clones were read by immunoSEQ multiplex PCR, and TCRdb kept only the in-frame ones, dropping some. The sample shows around 250,000 clones, around 88% of them seen only once. Germline V gene lookup returns CDR1 LGHDT and CDR2 YNNKEL (reference sequence). V dropped 1 base and J dropped 4; count of bases not matched to a gene: 3. The CDR3 extends over 16 amino acids. The source is a woman in her 40s with acute COVID-19. The chain has TRBV3-1 (or the pseudogene TRBV3-2) and TRBJ2-1; 11 positions agree with TRBD2. The sequencing input was PBMCs or T cells enriched from blood (not recorded which). CDR3 region: CASSQAIAGGYNEQFF. The CDR3 DNA is TGTGCCAGCAGCCAAGCGATAGCGGGAGGGTACAATGAGCAGTTCTTC.